The next 23 T cell receptor beta chains were all read from a single sample in a study of siplizumab effects on memory and regulatory T cells. Libraries were prepared by immunoSEQ multiplex PCR; TCRdb keeps only in-frame clonotypes and omits some of them. The data show about 120,000 clones, roughly 94% seen once. Sequenced: non-Treg CD4+ T cells sorted from blood. These receptors were obtained from a human donor in good health.

This rearrangement joins TRBV7-3 to TRBJ2-3; the D gene is possibly TRBD2 (6 bases). There are 15 residues in the CDR3. Germline V gives CDR1 SGHTA, CDR2 FQGTGA. The V end was cut by 5 bases, the J end by 3 bases, with 15 bases between. This CDR3 reads CASSRTGVQTDTQYF. The CDR3 DNA reads as TGTGCCAGCAGCAGGACGGGAGTACAGACAGATACGCAGTATTTT.

The chain employs TRBV7-3 and TRBJ1-5; D is unclear. CDR1 and CDR2 from the germline V gene are SGHTA and FQGTGA. Between the trimmed V and J ends, which lost 5 bases and 1 base, there was a span of 6 bases. The CDR3 has 13 residues. This CDR3 reads CASSPDSNQPQHF. CDR3 DNA: TGTGCCAGCAGCCCTGACAGCAATCAGCCCCAGCATTTT.

The V gene is TRBV5-4, the J gene TRBJ1-1; D remains unclear. Per germline, CDR1 SGHNT and CDR2 YYREEE (reference sequence). This CDR3 region has 13 residues. V lost 6 bases, J lost 3 bases, and 12 bases lay in between. This chain's CDR3 is CASNSLRDTEAFF. In nucleotides, the CDR3 is TGTGCCAGCAACTCCCTTAGAGACACTGAAGCTTTCTTT.

The chain employs TRBV6-5 and TRBJ1-5; D gene unclear. The CDR3 contains 14 residues. Trimming removed 6 bases from V and 2 bases from J, with 11 bases in between. CDR1 and CDR2 from the germline V gene are MNHEY and SVGAGI. CDR3 in amino acids: CASRRIGGNQPQHF. The CDR3 DNA reads TGTGCCAGCAGAAGGATTGGCGGCAATCAGCCCCAGCATTTT.

About this clone: This same CDR3 is encoded by further DNA sequences in the sample. The chain uses TRBV11-2 and TRBJ1-2; 7 bases match TRBD1. CDR1 and CDR2 (germline): SGHAT, FQNNGV. CDR3 length: 13 amino acids. V shed 6 bases, J shed 4 bases, and the junction held 5 bases outside the gene matches. Written as DNA, the CDR3 is TGTGCCAGCAGTCCCGCAGGGGGCTATGGCTACACCTTC. Its protein is CASSPAGGYGYTF.

The CDR3 coding sequence is TGTGCCAGCAGCCGCGACGGCTTCTCTGGAAACACCATATATTTT. It yields the protein CASSRDGFSGNTIYF. The chain uses TRBV5-4 and TRBJ1-3; no definite D call. The CDR3 runs 15 residues. CDR1 is SGHNT and CDR2 is YYREEE in the germline V gene (reference sequence). Trimming removed 4 bases at V and 0 bases at J, with 11 bases between.

The chain couples TRBV4-2 to TRBJ2-3, with D maybe TRBD2 (5 bases). Trimming shortened V by 5 bases and J by 6 bases, and 15 bases separated the two germline ends. The CDR3 covers 14 residues. The germline CDR1 and CDR2 sequences are LGHNA and YNFKEQ. The chain's CDR3 is CASSIPNPGDTQYF. DNA for the CDR3: TGTGCCAGCAGCATCCCTAATCCGGGGGATACGCAGTATTTT.

This chain connects TRBV19 to TRBJ2-7, with 7 positions matching TRBD2. Looked up from germline, CDR1 is LNHDA and CDR2 is SQIVND (reference sequence). The CDR3 is made up of 14 amino acids. Trimming took 5 bases from V and 2 from J; bases not matched to a gene: 6. In DNA, the CDR3 is TGTGCCAGTAGTGAAACCGGGAGGCCCTACGAGCAGTACTTC. It yields the protein CASSETGRPYEQYF.

This rearrangement joins TRBV5-4 to TRBJ1-6; unclear D gene. The V and J ends lost 0 bases and 10 bases respectively, with 8 bases between them. This CDR3 is 13 amino acids long. CDR1 is SGHNT, CDR2 YYREEE, per germline (reference sequence). CDR3 nucleotide sequence: TGTGCCAGCAGCTTGGGAGAGGTATCACCCCTCCACTTT. This gives the protein CASSLGEVSPLHF.

The chain couples TRBV18 to TRBJ2-3; D possibly uses TRBD1 or TRBD2 (5 bases each). The CDR3 consists of 15 residues. The germline V and J ends were trimmed by 6 bases and 4 bases, with 17 bases remaining between them. Germline V CDR1 and CDR2: KGHSH, LQKENI. CDR3 bases: TGTGCCAGCTCGCCGGGGTCTGGGACCCCAGATACGCAGTATTTT. Amino acid sequence: CASSPGSGTPDTQYF.

V gene TRBV6-5 combines with J gene TRBJ1-5; possible D gene TRBD1, 5 bases. CDR1 and CDR2 (germline): MNHEY, SVGAGI. The V and J ends lost 4 bases and 3 bases respectively, with 7 bases between them. There are 13 residues in the CDR3. CDR3 sequence reads: CASSWGYNQPQHF. The DNA of the CDR3 is TGTGCCAGCAGTTGGGGGTACAATCAGCCCCAGCATTTT.

The V gene is TRBV29-1, the J gene TRBJ2-7; no reliable D call. This CDR3 region has 14 residues. Germline loops: CDR1 SQVTM, CDR2 ANQGSEA. V was cut by 6 bases and J by 3 bases, with 18 bases left in between. The CDR3 is CSVEISTVLYEQYF. In DNA form, the CDR3 reads TGCAGCGTCGAAATCTCGACTGTCCTCTACGAGCAGTACTTC.

This sequence joins TRBV9 and TRBJ2-7; TRBD2 is a possible D gene (6 bases). Germline CDR1 is SGDLS and CDR2 is YYNGEE. This CDR3 is 15 amino acids long. V was cut by 0 bases and J by 3 bases, with 13 bases left in between. The DNA of the CDR3 is TGTGCCAGCAGCGTAGGCGGACTACCAGACTACGAGCAGTACTTC. Its translation is CASSVGGLPDYEQYF.

The chain is built from TRBV4-2 and TRBJ2-2, with D uncertain. The CDR3 is 14 amino acids. The V gene's germline CDR1 is LGHNA and CDR2 YNFKEQ. V dropped 0 bases and J dropped 2 bases, with 4 bases sitting between them. CDR3 amino acids: CASSQESNTGELFF. DNA for the CDR3: TGTGCCAGCAGCCAAGAGTCCAACACCGGGGAGCTGTTTTTT.

This rearrangement joins TRBV19 to TRBJ1-1; no definite D call. The germline V and J ends were trimmed by 1 base and 0 bases, with 9 bases remaining between them. Germline CDR1 reads LNHDA; CDR2 reads SQIVND (reference sequence). The CDR3 length is 15 residues. CDR3 in amino acids: CASSIGGLMNTEAFF. The CDR3 DNA reads TGTGCCAGTAGTATAGGAGGGCTGATGAACACTGAAGCTTTCTTT.

The chain recombines TRBV18 with TRBJ1-2, with unresolved D. Trimming pared 2 bases from V and 0 bases from J, leaving 10 bases between. CDR1 and CDR2 (germline): KGHSH, LQKENI. This CDR3 spans 15 amino acids. CDR3: CASSPSAETNYGYTF. CDR3 nucleotides: TGTGCCAGCTCACCAAGCGCGGAAACTAACTATGGCTACACCTTC.

The CDR3 nucleotides read TGTGCCAGCAGCTTGGTTCGCCAGGAAGAGACCCAGTACTTC. Protein: CASSLVRQEETQYF. J is TRBJ2-5 and V is TRBV5-4; D remains unclear. With 0 bases removed from V and 3 bases from J, the gap between germline ends came to 9 bases. Germline V CDR1 and CDR2: SGHNT, YYREEE (reference sequence). The CDR3 is 14 amino acids. The entire variable domain, with the rest obtained from reference TRBV5-4 and TRBJ2-5, is as follows: ETGVTQSPTHLIKTRGQQVTLRCSSQSGHNTVSWYQQALGQGPQFIFQYYREEENGRGNFPPRFSGLQFPNYSSELNVNALELDDSALYLCASSLVRQEETQYFGPGTRLLVL.

The chain has TRBV2 and TRBJ1-2; D perhaps matches TRBD1 (5 bases). CDR1 is SNHLY, CDR2 FYNNEI, per germline. The CDR3 length is 17 residues. Trimming pared 0 bases from V and 4 bases from J, leaving 18 bases between. Here the CDR3 reads CASSEARGVVVAYGYTF. The CDR3 nucleotides read TGTGCCAGCAGTGAAGCTCGAGGGGTAGTCGTAGCCTATGGCTACACCTTC.

This chain connects TRBV10-3 to TRBJ1-5; D unresolved. The V gene lost 6 bases and the J gene lost 5 bases, with 11 bases spanning the gap. The CDR3 covers 13 residues. Germline CDR1 ENHRY, CDR2 SYGVKD. DNA of the CDR3: TGTGCCATCAGCCCTGAAGGAGATCAGCCCCAGCATTTT. It translates to CAISPEGDQPQHF.

The V gene is TRBV5-1, the J gene TRBJ1-4, with a possible D match to TRBD1 (5 bases). Trimming left V 0 bases short and J 6 bases short, with 9 bases between. Germline assignment: CDR1 SGHRS and CDR2 YFSETQ. The CDR3 length is 14 residues. This chain's CDR3 is CASSLGQGYEKLFF. The CDR3 DNA follows: TGCGCCAGCAGCTTGGGTCAGGGTTATGAAAAACTGTTTTTT.

The chain links TRBV6-6 to TRBJ2-7, with TRBD2 identical over 12 bases. Losses at the gene ends were 4 bases for V and 3 bases for J; bases not matched to a gene: 4. Germline V gives CDR1 MNHNY, CDR2 SVGAGI (reference sequence). CDR3 length equals 15 residues. This chain's CDR3 is CASSSGLAGNYEQYF. As DNA, the CDR3 is TGTGCCAGCAGTTCCGGACTAGCGGGGAACTACGAGCAGTACTTC.

This rearrangement joins TRBV19 to TRBJ2-1; a weak D match, TRBD2 (6 bases). Germline values: CDR1 LNHDA, CDR2 SQIVND (reference sequence). The CDR3 has 17 amino acids. V lost 2 bases to trimming and J lost 2 bases, with 16 bases between them. For the CDR3, the DNA is TGTGCCAGTAGTATAATATCCCAAGCGGGTACCTACAATGAGCAGTTCTTC. Translating it yields CASSIISQAGTYNEQFF.

This rearrangement joins TRBV7-8 to TRBJ1-4; 7 bases map to TRBD1. Unmatched junction bases numbered 2, after V lost 4 bases and J lost 0 bases. The germline CDR1 and CDR2 sequences are SGHVS and FQNEAQ. This CDR3 is 15 amino acids long. The DNA for the CDR3 is TGTGCCAGCAGCTCCGGACAGGCAACTAATGAAAAACTGTTTTTT. It translates to CASSSGQATNEKLFF.